This TCR beta chain was sequenced during a study of T cells after yellow fever vaccination. General observations from the study: A weaker secondary response peaked on day 5, the primary on day 15. A small proportion of clonotypes was detected in both the CD4 and CD8 compartments. Post-booster reappearance was seen for most primary-vaccination clones (about 96% CD4, roughly 91% CD8).

The study made its TCR cDNA through 5'RACE template switching. That step introduced a universal primer site along with UMIs. TCRdb reprocessed the 5' RACE reads via MiXCR and lists one record per CDR3 protein. The sample holds around 110,000 distinct CDR3 sequences, 8% to 9.5% seen once. The CDR3 spans 11 residues. Trimming took 4 bases from V and 7 from J, leaving 10 bases between them. Germline V gene lookup returns CDR1 SQVTM and CDR2 ANQGSEA. This clonotype was counted ten times or more. Its antigen remains unknown. This sequence joins TRBV29-1 and TRBJ1-2; D is perhaps TRBD1 (6 bases). The sequence was obtained from a man aged 25 to 40 who received the YFV17D yellow fever vaccine. Sequences were derived from CD8+ T cells sorted from PBMCs, sampled 45 days after the yellow fever booster vaccination. DNA for the CDR3: TGCAGCGTTGGGGGGGCAGCTGGCTACACCTTC. Its protein product is CSVGGAAGYTF.